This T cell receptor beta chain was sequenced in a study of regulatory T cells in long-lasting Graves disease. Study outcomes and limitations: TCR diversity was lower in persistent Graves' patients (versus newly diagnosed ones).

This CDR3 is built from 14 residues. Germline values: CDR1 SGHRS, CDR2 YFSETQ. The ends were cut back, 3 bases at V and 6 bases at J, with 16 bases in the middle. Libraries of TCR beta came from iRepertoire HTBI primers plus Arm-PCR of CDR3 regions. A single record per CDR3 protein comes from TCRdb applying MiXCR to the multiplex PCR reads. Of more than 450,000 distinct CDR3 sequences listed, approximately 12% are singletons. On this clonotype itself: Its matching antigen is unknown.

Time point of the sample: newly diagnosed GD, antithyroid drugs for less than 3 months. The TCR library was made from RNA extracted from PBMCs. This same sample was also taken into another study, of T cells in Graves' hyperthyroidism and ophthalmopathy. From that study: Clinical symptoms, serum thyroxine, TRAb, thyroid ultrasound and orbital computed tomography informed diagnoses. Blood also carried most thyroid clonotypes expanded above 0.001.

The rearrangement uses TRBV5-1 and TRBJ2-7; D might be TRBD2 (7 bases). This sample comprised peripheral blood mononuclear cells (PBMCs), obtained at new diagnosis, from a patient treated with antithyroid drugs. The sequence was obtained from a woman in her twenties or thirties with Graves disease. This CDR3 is CASSSGGHPVEQYF. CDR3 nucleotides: TGCGCCAGCAGCTCGGGGGGCCACCCGGTCGAGCAGTACTTC.